The 20 T cell receptor beta chains below come from one sample, sequenced in a study of OX40 agonist ivuxolimab in advanced cancers. The library was prepared using the immunoSEQ multiplex PCR assay. The table was pulled from immuneACCESS by TCRdb, which kept in-frame rearrangements only. Such tables lose some clones; where checked, under half of the loss comes from unresolved V genes, and the rest has no known cause. This sample comprises some 42,000 clones, 87% of them detected only once. Under 35% of the sample goes to the ten largest clones. The material sequenced was CD4+ or CD8+ T cells sorted from blood, taken in a trial of the OX40 agonist ivuxolimab. Receptors were obtained from an adult with an advanced solid tumor such as melanoma, head and neck, liver or kidney cancer.

The chain couples TRBV19 to TRBJ2-5; 7 bases are a match to TRBD2. Gene TRBJ2-7 matches the end of the DNA better, so the J call may be wrong. The CDR3 extends over 15 amino acids. Germline V CDR1 and CDR2: LNHDA, SQIVND (reference sequence). CDR3 residues: CASSILASGSYEQYF. The CDR3, as DNA: TGTGCCAGTAGTATCTTAGCTAGCGGCTCCTACGAGCAGTACTTC.

The chain is built from TRBV4-1 and TRBJ2-7; tentative D call: TRBD1 (5 bases). In germline, CDR1 is MGHRA, CDR2 YSYEKL. Trimming removed 4 bases from V and 4 bases from J, with 14 bases in between. There are 14 residues in the CDR3. The CDR3 bases are TGCGCCAGCAGCCTCAGTCCCCAGGGATACGAGCAGTACTTC. This gives the protein CASSLSPQGYEQYF.

As DNA, the CDR3 is TGCAGCGCGCGAACCGGGCCGACGGGCGAGCAGTACTTC. This sequence encodes CSARTGPTGEQYF. The genes are TRBV29-1 and TRBJ2-7; D ambiguous. Trimming cost V 7 bases and J 6 bases, with 19 bases left between them. Germline V lookup: CDR1 SQVTM, CDR2 ANQGSEA. The CDR3 spans 13 residues.

The chain recombines TRBV5-1 with TRBJ2-3, with D possibly being TRBD2 (5 bases). CDR1 is SGHRS, CDR2 YFSETQ, per germline. The CDR3 runs 21 residues. The V end lost 0 bases, the J end lost 0 bases, and 26 bases lay between the germline ends. The CDR3, as DNA: TGCGCCAGCAGCTTGGAAGGGCGTGCAGCCCTCGGGATAACTAGCACAGATACGCAGTATTTT. This sequence encodes CASSLEGRAALGITSTDTQYF.

The V gene is TRBV7-9, the J gene TRBJ1-2; D is uncertain. The germline V and J ends were trimmed by 4 bases and 4 bases, with 16 bases remaining between them. This CDR3 region has 15 residues. Per germline, CDR1 SEHNR and CDR2 FQNEAQ (reference sequence). CDR3 residues: CASSWPLSQGYGYTF. The CDR3 region has the DNA TGTGCCAGCAGCTGGCCACTTTCGCAAGGCTATGGCTACACCTTC.

This clone appeared a single time. CDR3: CASRKNRVFYEQYF. The CDR3 nucleotides are TGTGCCAGCAGGAAAAACAGGGTTTTCTACGAGCAGTACTTC. This rearrangement joins TRBV6-5 to TRBJ2-7; a weak D match, TRBD1 (6 bases). Trimming stripped 6 bases from V and 3 bases from J, with 15 bases between. CDR3 size: 14 residues. Germline CDR1 and CDR2: MNHEY and SVGAGI.

The J gene is TRBJ2-7, the V gene TRBV6-5; D not resolved. CDR1 MNHEY and CDR2 SVGAGI come from the germline V gene. This CDR3 has 13 residues. Trimming removed 6 bases from V and 1 base from J, with 10 bases in between. CDR3 DNA sequence: TGTGCCAGCAGGATCGGACGGTCCTACGAGCAGTACTTC. Translating it yields CASRIGRSYEQYF.

The chain combines TRBV2 with TRBJ1-4, with D unresolved. Germline CDR1 is SNHLY and CDR2 is FYNNEI. CDR3 length: 15 residues. V shed 5 bases and J shed 4 bases, with 14 bases lying between them. The CDR3 here is CASSTGLGVNEKLFF. CDR3 DNA: TGTGCCAGCAGTACTGGGCTGGGCGTTAATGAAAAACTGTTTTTT.

CDR3 region: CASSMDRGDEQYF. The CDR3 coding sequence is TGTGCCAGCAGCATGGACAGGGGGGACGAGCAGTACTTC. The chain carries TRBV7-6 and TRBJ2-7; 10 bases align to TRBD1. V lost 5 bases and J lost 5; bases outside the gene matches: 3. CDR1 is SGHVS and CDR2 is FNYEAQ in the germline V gene. The CDR3 sequence is 13 residues long.

This chain links TRBV29-1 with TRBJ2-1, with D possibly TRBD2 on 6 matching bases. The ends were cut back, 8 bases at V and 6 bases at J, with 14 bases in the middle. Germline CDR1 is SQVTM and CDR2 is ANQGSEA. The CDR3 has 12 amino acids. CDR3 sequence: CSSDSGGNEQFF. The CDR3 region has the DNA TGCAGCTCCGACTCCGGGGGCAATGAGCAGTTCTTC.

This sequence joins TRBV7-3 and TRBJ2-3; a weak D match, TRBD1 (6 bases). The V end was cut by 1 base, the J end by 4 bases, with 9 bases between. From germline, CDR1 is SGHTA and CDR2 FQGTGA. This CDR3 comprises 14 residues. As DNA, the CDR3 is TGTGCCAGCAGCTTAAACAGGGCACCAGATACGCAGTATTTT. Its protein product is CASSLNRAPDTQYF. Filled out from reference TRBV7-3 and TRBJ2-3, the complete variable domain reads GAGVSQTPSNKVTEKGKYVELRCDPISGHTALYWYRQSLGQGPEFLIYFQGTGAADDSGLPNDRFFAVRPEGSVSTLKIQRTERGDSAVYLCASSLNRAPDTQYFGPGTRLTVL.

The chain uses TRBV5-5 and TRBJ2-7, with D perhaps matching TRBD1 (5 bases). Germline V gene sequence: CDR1 SGHKS, CDR2 YYEKEE (reference sequence). The CDR3 covers 19 residues. V gave up 4 bases and J gave up 2 bases, with 28 bases separating them. CDR3 loop: CASSRDGPQPRQRPYEQYF. CDR3 DNA: TGTGCCAGCAGCCGCGATGGCCCCCAGCCCCGACAGCGCCCCTACGAGCAGTACTTC. The full variable domain, in which reference TRBV5-5 and TRBJ2-7 provide the parts outside the CDR3, is DAGVTQSPTHLIKTRGQQVTLRCSPISGHKSVSWYQQVLGQGPQFIFQYYEKEERGRGNFPDRFSARQFPNYSSELNVNALLLGDSALYLCASSRDGPQPRQRPYEQYFGPGTRLTVT.

This clone was counted once. V usage is TRBV6-1 and J usage is TRBJ2-2; D could derive from TRBD1 or TRBD2 (5 bases each). The V end lost 6 bases, the J end lost 6 bases, and 17 bases lay between the germline ends. Germline CDR1 reads MNHNS; CDR2 reads SASEGT. The CDR3 contains 15 residues. The CDR3 spells CASSPMGVEAGELFF. The CDR3 nucleotides read TGTGCCAGCAGCCCCATGGGGGTCGAAGCCGGGGAGCTGTTTTTT.

J is TRBJ1-1 and V is TRBV28; no firm D call. The V end was cut by 6 bases, the J end by 11 bases, with 13 bases between. Germline V gives CDR1 MDHEN, CDR2 SYDVKM. The CDR3 is 11 residues long. The CDR3, as DNA: TGTGCCAGCAGACACCAGGATCCGGCTTTCTTT. Translation gives CASRHQDPAFF.

The gene calls are TRBV5-1 and TRBJ2-7; tentative D call: TRBD2 (6 bases). V was trimmed by 0 bases and J by 4 bases, leaving 14 bases between them. Germline-derived CDR1 and CDR2 are SGHRS and YFSETQ. The CDR3 extends over 15 amino acids. The CDR3 loop reads CASSLAMGGTYEQYF. The CDR3 DNA is TGCGCCAGCAGCTTGGCCATGGGCGGGACGTACGAGCAGTACTTC.

V gene TRBV19 combines with J gene TRBJ2-1; 8 bases line up with TRBD2. The CDR3 totals 17 residues. The trim removed 2 bases at V and 9 bases at J, leaving 15 bases unmatched. Per germline, CDR1 LNHDA and CDR2 SQIVND (reference sequence). In DNA, the CDR3 is TGTGCCAGTAGTATAATCTCGGGGCGGGGGGCCCAGGCTGAGCAGTTCTTC. It encodes CASSIISGRGAQAEQFF.

V gene TRBV7-6 combines with J gene TRBJ2-5; the D call may be TRBD1 or TRBD2 (5 bases each). The CDR3 runs 16 residues. Germline-derived CDR1 and CDR2 are SGHVS and FNYEAQ. V lost 4 bases to trimming and J lost 8 bases, with 23 bases between them. Here the CDR3 reads CASSSQKGSGRETQYF. CDR3 sequence (DNA): TGTGCCAGCAGCTCTCAAAAGGGGAGTGGAAGAGAAACCCAGTACTTC.

V gene TRBV27 combines with J gene TRBJ1-2; D is undetermined. The CDR3 is 10 residues long. Germline values: CDR1 MNHEY, CDR2 SMNVEV (reference sequence). V was trimmed by 8 bases and J by 7 bases, leaving 8 bases between them. The DNA for the CDR3 is TGTGCCAGCCACGCCGGTGGCTACACCTTC. Translation gives CASHAGGYTF.

V is TRBV10-1 and J is TRBJ2-5, with 8 bases lining up with TRBD1. Germline loops: CDR1 WNHNN, CDR2 SYGVQD (reference sequence). The CDR3 runs to 12 residues. Losses at the gene ends were 11 bases for V and 5 bases for J; bases not matched to a gene: 7. Written as DNA, the CDR3 is TGCGCCGACAACAGGGGGTGGGAGACCCAGTACTTC. This gives the protein CADNRGWETQYF.

The genes are TRBV7-6 and TRBJ2-2; D gene uncertain. Germline CDR1 and CDR2: SGHVS and FNYEAQ. V lost 1 base, J lost 0 bases, and 9 bases lay in between. The CDR3 extends over 16 amino acids. This CDR3 reads CASSLGTRANTGELFF. CDR3 in DNA: TGTGCCAGCAGCTTAGGGACCCGCGCGAACACCGGGGAGCTGTTTTTT.